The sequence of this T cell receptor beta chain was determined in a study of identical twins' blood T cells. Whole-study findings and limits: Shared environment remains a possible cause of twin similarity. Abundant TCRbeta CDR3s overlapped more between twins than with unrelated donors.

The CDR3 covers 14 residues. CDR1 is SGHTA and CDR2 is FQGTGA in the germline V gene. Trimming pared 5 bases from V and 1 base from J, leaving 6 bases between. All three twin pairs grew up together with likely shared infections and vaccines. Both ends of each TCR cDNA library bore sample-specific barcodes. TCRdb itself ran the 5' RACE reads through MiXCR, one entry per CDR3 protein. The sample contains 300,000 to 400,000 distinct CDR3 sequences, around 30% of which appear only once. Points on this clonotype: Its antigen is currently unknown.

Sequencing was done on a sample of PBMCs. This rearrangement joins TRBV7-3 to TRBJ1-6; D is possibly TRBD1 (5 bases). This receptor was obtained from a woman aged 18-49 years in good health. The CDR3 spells CASSPGSYNSPLHF. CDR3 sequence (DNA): TGTGCCAGCAGCCCAGGGTCCTATAATTCACCCCTCCACTTT.